This entry features one T cell receptor (beta chain) sequence. No antigen is known for it. The sample is drawn from a study of T cell responses to AZD1222 COVID-19 vaccine. Study-wide points: Regions 160-218 and 743-854 held dominance among vaccine-associated CD4 TCRs, which spanned spike. Most donors were white British and more were female, and clonal diversity was possibly underestimated. Baseline seropositives among AZD1222 recipients totaled only 5 or 6.

Sequenced by immunoSEQ multiplex PCR; TCRdb stores in-frame clones only, minus some. The repertoire includes 150,000 to 200,000 clones, 90% to 95% of them detected once, and roughly 1.7% sits in the top ten. Germline CDR1 and CDR2: SGHAT and FQNNGV. The V and J ends lost 2 bases and 8 bases respectively, with 15 bases between them. The CDR3 is made up of 14 amino acids. Sequenced material: peripheral blood, taken 28 days after the second AZD1222 dose. The receptor was isolated from an adult who received the AZD1222 COVID-19 vaccine. This chain links TRBV11-2 with TRBJ1-2, with D possibly matching TRBD1 (5 bases). CDR3 sequence: CASSLNPRDEGYTF. The CDR3 nucleotides read TGTGCCAGCAGCTTAAATCCCAGGGATGAGGGCTACACCTTC.